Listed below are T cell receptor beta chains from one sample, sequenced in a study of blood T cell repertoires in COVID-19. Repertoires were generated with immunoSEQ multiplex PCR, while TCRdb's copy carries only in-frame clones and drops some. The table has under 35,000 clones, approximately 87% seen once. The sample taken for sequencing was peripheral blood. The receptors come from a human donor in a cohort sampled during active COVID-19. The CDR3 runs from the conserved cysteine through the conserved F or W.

CDR3 protein: CASSQEPVWEVGELFF
V gene: TRBV5-4
J gene: TRBJ2-2

CDR3 protein: CASSPGDQNEKLFF
V gene: TRBV2
J gene: TRBJ1-4

CDR3 protein: CASSPPTVNTEAFF
V gene: TRBV5-6
J gene: TRBJ1-1

CDR3 protein: CASSLNAGAFYEQYF
V gene: TRBV27
J gene: TRBJ2-7

CDR3 protein: CASSLLRGDTNNEQFF
V gene: TRBV5-1
J gene: TRBJ2-1

CDR3 protein: CASSPGQGRTEKLFF
V gene: TRBV5-4
J gene: TRBJ1-4

CDR3 protein: CASSLGTLGTDTQYF
V gene: TRBV5-1
J gene: TRBJ2-3

CDR3 protein: CASSPLSSTEAFF
V gene: TRBV18
J gene: TRBJ1-1

CDR3 protein: CASSPGQGSETQYF
V gene: TRBV6-2/TRBV6-3
J gene: TRBJ2-5

CDR3 protein: CASSQEGPGTNEKLFF
V gene: TRBV4-1
J gene: TRBJ1-4

CDR3 protein: CASSLAGAPDTQYF
V gene: TRBV7-9
J gene: TRBJ2-3

CDR3 protein: CASRAEGRFTDTQYF
V gene: TRBV2
J gene: TRBJ2-3

CDR3 protein: CASSLDERGGVLPYNEQFF
V gene: TRBV7-3
J gene: TRBJ2-1

CDR3 protein: CASSQGDRVPYEQYF
V gene: TRBV4-3
J gene: TRBJ2-7

CDR3 protein: CASNNQGVYGYTF
V gene: TRBV12-3/TRBV12-4
J gene: TRBJ1-2

CDR3 protein: CASSEQGIKYGYTF
V gene: TRBV28
J gene: TRBJ1-2

CDR3 protein: CASRGDIYEQYF
V gene: TRBV28
J gene: TRBJ2-7

CDR3 protein: CASSLVGQGSADTQYF
V gene: TRBV11-1
J gene: TRBJ2-3

CDR3 protein: CASSFLDREAFF
V gene: TRBV5-6
J gene: TRBJ1-1

CDR3 protein: CASSPERDREAFF
V gene: TRBV7-6
J gene: TRBJ1-1

CDR3 protein: CASRSGTGAEGYTF
V gene: TRBV9
J gene: TRBJ1-2

CDR3 protein: CASRKTGGGAGGYTF
V gene: TRBV27
J gene: TRBJ1-2

CDR3 protein: CATGRRGQTGELFF
V gene: TRBV24-1
J gene: TRBJ2-2

CDR3 protein: CASSGPGTSGESDTQYF
V gene: TRBV27
J gene: TRBJ2-3

CDR3 protein: CASSPDIAHNQPQHF
V gene: TRBV27
J gene: TRBJ1-5

CDR3 protein: CASSLVSMDEQFF
V gene: TRBV7-3
J gene: TRBJ2-1

CDR3 protein: CAISESGLVKKLFF
V gene: TRBV10-3
J gene: TRBJ1-4

CDR3 protein: CAISGSGAATNEKLFF
V gene: TRBV10-3
J gene: TRBJ1-4

CDR3 protein: CASSDFGNEKLFF
V gene: TRBV9
J gene: TRBJ1-4

CDR3 protein: CASSYSLATNEKLFF
V gene: TRBV6-5
J gene: TRBJ1-4

CDR3 protein: CASSEIGGGTGELFF
V gene: TRBV6-1
J gene: TRBJ2-2

CDR3 protein: CASSYSRVNEQFF
V gene: TRBV6-2/TRBV6-3
J gene: TRBJ2-1

CDR3 protein: CASSLRGPTGYDSPLHF
V gene: TRBV7-2
J gene: TRBJ1-6

CDR3 protein: CASSLGTGVHTGELFF
V gene: TRBV7-2
J gene: TRBJ2-2

CDR3 protein: CASSTDRRADTQYF
V gene: TRBV6-5
J gene: TRBJ2-3

CDR3 protein: CASGTSGGITDTQYF
V gene: TRBV12-5
J gene: TRBJ2-3

CDR3 protein: CASSQDFVDIQYF
V gene: TRBV7-2
J gene: TRBJ2-4

CDR3 protein: CASSSGVGSQETQYF
V gene: TRBV4-2
J gene: TRBJ2-5

CDR3 protein: CASSLRYEQYF
V gene: TRBV13
J gene: TRBJ2-7

CDR3 protein: CASNSKWFATNEKLFF
V gene: TRBV28
J gene: TRBJ1-4

CDR3 protein: CASSQDRGSTEAFF
V gene: TRBV4-3
J gene: TRBJ1-1

CDR3 protein: CASSLVRVGETQYF
V gene: TRBV5-6
J gene: TRBJ2-5

CDR3 protein: CASSKEGRRVNNSNQPQHF
V gene: TRBV21-1
J gene: TRBJ1-5

CDR3 protein: CASSQKLAGGGDTQYF
V gene: TRBV4-2
J gene: TRBJ2-3

CDR3 protein: CASSFPRNTQYF
V gene: TRBV7-2
J gene: TRBJ2-3

CDR3 protein: CASGLTWTGDTAGYTF
V gene: TRBV12-5
J gene: TRBJ1-2

CDR3 protein: CASSDLAGGENEQFF
V gene: TRBV25-1
J gene: TRBJ2-1

CDR3 protein: CASRATAQANEKLFF
V gene: TRBV2
J gene: TRBJ1-4

CDR3 protein: CSASPSGGPVWQETQYF
V gene: TRBV20-1
J gene: TRBJ2-5

CDR3 protein: CASSTHRGSADRGETQYF
V gene: TRBV19
J gene: TRBJ2-5